Sequencing of this TCR beta chain was carried out in a study of blood T cell repertoires in COVID-19. Study at large: The United States, Italy and Spain were the sources of the acute and convalescent COVID-19 samples. Nucleic acid was either cDNA or gDNA, and it came from T cells, B-cell-depleted T cells, or PBMCs.

Authors' processing steps: Nucleated cell number was recorded as an estimate derived from reference gene primer amplification. Measured with immunoSEQ multiplex PCR; TCRdb has only the in-frame clones, and not every one. That table gives V, J and clone size, and the DNA gave D and trimming. The data contain about 120,000 clones, roughly 82% of them singletons. Germline V gene sequence: CDR1 MNHNS, CDR2 SASEGT. V lost 1 base and J 4 bases, leaving 8 bases between the germline ends. CDR3 length equals 14 residues. The sequencing input was peripheral blood. This receptor was identified in a woman in her thirties or forties with acute or convalescent COVID-19. V usage is TRBV6-1 and J usage is TRBJ1-5; D unclear. CDR3 nucleotide sequence: TGTGCCAGCAGTGAAGAACGAGGGAATCAGCCCCAGCATTTT. It translates to CASSEERGNQPQHF.